This TCR beta chain derives from a study of metastatic and nonmetastatic thyroid tumors (dated by TCRdb to about 2020). In the study overall: For patients with malignant and with benign thyroid disease, the researchers compared repertoires between peripheral blood samples and tumor or nodule tissue samples.

To note about this clone: Its antigen remains undetermined. Base qualities were left out, and no much larger clone turns up one base away.

Based on the germline V gene, the CDR1 and CDR2 sequences are SGHVS and FNYEAQ. CDR3 length: 17 amino acids, cysteine to phenylalanine. Kept here is only the CDR3 DNA, which spans 51 bases and is read in frame from base 1. V was cut back by 5 bases and J by 0 bases, leaving a gap of 17 bases between them. No patient had received any treatment before thyroid surgery. Using T-cell receptor beta sequencing, the study looked back at clinical samples from patients collected from about 2011 to 2019. Receptors were amplified or captured by PCR. The sequencing machine was an Illumina HiSeq 4000. High-throughput sequencing was used to profile the TCR beta-chain CDR3 region of each patient. On the study's bioinformatics: A classifier to discriminate distant-metastatic papillary thyroid cancer patients was built from CDR3 differences across clinicopathological groups. The Shannon index was used to measure repertoire diversity, and the Morisita-Horn index was used to measure how similar tumor and blood repertoires were. TCRdb trimmed public reads at Q25 via fastp, called clones via MiXCR and kept in-frame beta chains. These V and J calls rely on TCRdb rather than the paper's analysis. The sample yields around 20,000 clones; about a quarter were counted once. About 11% of the sample is taken by the ten largest.

Overall study results and their limits: TCR beta diversity was reported as significantly higher in malignant tumors than in benign nodules, in both blood and tumor samples.

The sequenced material came from tumor tissue. Recombination linked TRBV7-6 to TRBJ1-3; the D gene remains uncertain. This sequence originates from a female donor with papillary thyroid cancer or a benign thyroid nodule (not recorded which). Some clones in this sample may be carry-over from other donors' samples. The encoded CDR3 is CASSLYSGAFSGNTIYF. The sequenced DNA: TGTGCCAGCAGCCTCTACTCTGGAGCGTTCTCTGGAAACACCATATATTTT.